These 13 T cell receptor beta chains came from one sample sequenced in a study of control samples from healthy donors and cancer patients. Libraries were prepared by immunoSEQ multiplex PCR; TCRdb keeps only in-frame clonotypes and omits some of them. The sample has 40,000 to 50,000 clones, less than 95% seen once. Sequencing input: blood. These receptor sequences come from a man between 60 and 75 years old in good health.

The rearrangement joins TRBV10-3 to TRBJ2-7; the D gene is possibly TRBD1 (6 bases). The CDR3 spans 16 residues. Per the germline V gene, CDR1 is ENHRY and CDR2 is SYGVKD. Trimming took off 4 bases at V and 0 bases at J, with 16 bases between the two ends. CDR3 residues: CAISGATGTLSYEQYF. The CDR3 coding sequence is TGTGCCATCAGTGGGGCGACAGGCACCCTCTCCTACGAGCAGTACTTC.

V usage is TRBV29-1 and J usage is TRBJ1-1, with TRBD1 identical over 9 bases. CDR1 and CDR2 (germline): SQVTM, ANQGSEA. After removal of 6 bases from V and 4 bases from J, the junction contained 12 bases not matched to a gene. This CDR3 comprises 15 residues. CDR3 sequence reads: CSVPLQGAVTTEAFF. DNA of the CDR3: TGCAGCGTACCTTTACAGGGGGCAGTGACCACTGAAGCTTTCTTT.

This chain connects TRBV5-1 to TRBJ2-7; TRBD2 matches at 9 bases. J lost 3 bases, V lost 0 bases, and 4 bases had no gene match. There are 15 residues in the CDR3. In germline, CDR1 is SGHRS, CDR2 YFSETQ. This CDR3 is CASSLGAGGVYEQYF. The CDR3 DNA reads TGCGCCAGCAGCTTGGGTGCGGGAGGGGTCTACGAGCAGTACTTC.

The chain carries TRBV29-1 and TRBJ2-6; the D call may be TRBD1 or TRBD2 (6 bases each). This CDR3 spans 11 amino acids. Germline CDR1 SQVTM, CDR2 ANQGSEA. V was pared by 4 bases and J by 16 bases, with 14 bases between. This chain's CDR3 is CSVVDLGGLTF. Here the CDR3 DNA reads TGCAGCGTTGTTGACCTAGGGGGGCTGACTTTC.

The gene calls are TRBV2 and TRBJ1-1, with D uncertain. Per the germline V gene, CDR1 is SNHLY and CDR2 is FYNNEI. The length of the CDR3 is 13 residues. The V and J ends lost 8 bases and 7 bases respectively, with 17 bases between them. The CDR3 coding sequence is TGTGCCAGCCTCATAATACGGGCTAGTGAAGCTTTCTTT. Amino acids: CASLIIRASEAFF. The full variable domain, with the rest looked up from reference TRBV2 and TRBJ1-1, is EPEVTQTPSHQVTQMGQEVILRCVPISNHLYFYWYRQILGQKVEFLVSFYNNEISEKSEIFDDQFSVERPDGSNFTLKIRSTKLEDSAMYFCASLIIRASEAFFGQGTRLTVV.

V and J are TRBV3-1 (or the pseudogene TRBV3-2) and TRBJ2-5; 7 bases are shared with TRBD2. The CDR3 spans 16 residues. V lost 1 base and J lost 5; bases outside the gene matches: 10. Germline V gives CDR1 LGHDT, CDR2 YNNKEL (reference sequence). Written as DNA, the CDR3 is TGTGCCAGCAGCCAAGGAGGAGCGGGATGGGGGGAGACCCAGTACTTC. This translates into CASSQGGAGWGETQYF.

V and J are TRBV19 and TRBJ2-1; tentative D call: TRBD2 (5 bases). CDR3 length: 16 residues. Germline V gene lookup returns CDR1 LNHDA and CDR2 SQIVND (reference sequence). Trimming shortened V by 1 base and J by 3 bases, and 13 bases separated the two germline ends. The DNA of the CDR3 is TGTGCCAGTAGTATAGGGAGGTTATTACTCTACAATGAGCAGTTCTTC. It is translated as CASSIGRLLLYNEQFF.

V and J are TRBV30 and TRBJ2-3, with TRBD1 matching over 7 bases. Unmatched junction bases numbered 3, after V lost 3 bases and J lost 0 bases. Per germline, CDR1 GTSNPN and CDR2 SVGIG (reference sequence). This CDR3 contains 14 residues. This CDR3 is CAWRGQPSTDTQYF. DNA for the CDR3: TGTGCCTGGAGGGGACAGCCTAGCACAGATACGCAGTATTTT.

The chain carries TRBV27 and TRBJ2-1, with 12 nucleotides matching TRBD2. The V gene end was trimmed by 3 bases and the J gene end by 5 bases; junction bases not matched to a gene: 5. The CDR3 totals 16 residues. Germline V gene data show CDR1 as MNHEY and CDR2 as SMNVEV (reference sequence). CDR3 residues: CASSFASGGVNNEQFF. CDR3 nucleotides: TGTGCCAGCAGTTTTGCTAGCGGGGGGGTAAACAATGAGCAGTTCTTC.

V usage is TRBV5-1 and J usage is TRBJ2-7; D is perhaps TRBD1 or TRBD2 (6 bases each). This CDR3 comprises 14 residues. Trimming stripped 4 bases from V and 5 bases from J, with 16 bases between. Germline CDR1 SGHRS, CDR2 YFSETQ. The CDR3 protein is CASSPGGGMHEQYF. CDR3 sequence (DNA): TGCGCCAGCAGCCCCGGAGGGGGTATGCACGAGCAGTACTTC.

This rearrangement joins TRBV18 to TRBJ2-3; D call uncertain. The CDR3 spans 11 residues. The germline V gene encodes CDR1 KGHSH and CDR2 LQKENI. Trimming stripped 2 bases from V and 4 bases from J, with 1 base between. DNA of the CDR3: TGTGCCAGCTCACCATCAGATACGCAGTATTTT. This codes for CASSPSDTQYF.

V is TRBV28 and J is TRBJ2-5; tentative D call: TRBD2 (6 bases). The germline gives CDR1 MDHEN, CDR2 SYDVKM. This CDR3 region has 13 residues. Trimming pared 4 bases from V and 5 bases from J, leaving 11 bases between. CDR3 nucleotide sequence: TGTGCCAGCAGTTCCGCGGGACGGGAGACCCAGTACTTC. Its protein is CASSSAGRETQYF.

The chain joins TRBV14 to TRBJ2-4; 12 bases align to TRBD2. With 1 base clipped from V and 11 bases from J, the junction kept 3 bases outside the gene matches. CDR3 length equals 14 residues. CDR1 is SGHDN and CDR2 is FVKESK in the germline V gene. The CDR3 DNA reads as TGTGCCAGCAGCCAAGCGCTAGCGGGGGGGGTTCAGTACTTC. Encoded protein: CASSQALAGGVQYF.